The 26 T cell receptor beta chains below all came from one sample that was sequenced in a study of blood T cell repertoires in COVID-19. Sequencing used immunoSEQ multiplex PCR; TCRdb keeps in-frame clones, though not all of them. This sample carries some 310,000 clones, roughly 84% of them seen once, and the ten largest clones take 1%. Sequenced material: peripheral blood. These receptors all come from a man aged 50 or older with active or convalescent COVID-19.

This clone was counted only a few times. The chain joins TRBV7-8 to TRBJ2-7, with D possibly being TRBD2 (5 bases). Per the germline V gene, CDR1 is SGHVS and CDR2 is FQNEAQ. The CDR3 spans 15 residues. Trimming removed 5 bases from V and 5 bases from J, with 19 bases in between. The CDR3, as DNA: TGTGCCAGCAGCCCCAAATTACTAGGCTGGCACGAGCAGTACTTC. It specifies CASSPKLLGWHEQYF.

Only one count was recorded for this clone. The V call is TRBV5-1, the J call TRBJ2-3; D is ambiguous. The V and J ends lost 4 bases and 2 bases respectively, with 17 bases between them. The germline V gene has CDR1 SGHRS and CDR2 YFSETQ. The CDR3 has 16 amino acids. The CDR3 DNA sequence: TGCGCCAGCAGCCCGAGACCCACTACCAACACAGATACGCAGTATTTT. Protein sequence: CASSPRPTTNTDTQYF.

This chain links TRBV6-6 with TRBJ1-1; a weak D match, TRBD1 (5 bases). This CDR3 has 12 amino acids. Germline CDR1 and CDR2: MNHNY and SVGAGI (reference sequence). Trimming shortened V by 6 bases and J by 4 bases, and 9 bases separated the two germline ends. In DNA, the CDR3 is TGTGCCAGCAGACCACAGGTCACTGAAGCTTTCTTT. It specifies CASRPQVTEAFF.

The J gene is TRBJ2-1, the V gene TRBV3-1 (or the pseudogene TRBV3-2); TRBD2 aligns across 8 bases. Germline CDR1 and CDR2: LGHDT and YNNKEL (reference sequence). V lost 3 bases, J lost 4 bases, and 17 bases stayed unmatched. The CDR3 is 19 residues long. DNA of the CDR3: TGTGCCAGCAGCCATTTAGCCAAAGACCGGGCTAGCGGGTACAATGAGCAGTTCTTC. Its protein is CASSHLAKDRASGYNEQFF.

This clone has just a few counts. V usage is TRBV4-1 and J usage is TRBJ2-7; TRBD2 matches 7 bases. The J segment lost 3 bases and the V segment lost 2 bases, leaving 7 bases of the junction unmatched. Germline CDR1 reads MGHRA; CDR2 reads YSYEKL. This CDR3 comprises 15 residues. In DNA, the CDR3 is TGCGCCAGCAGCCAACCGAGCGGGAAAGTCTACGAGCAGTACTTC. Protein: CASSQPSGKVYEQYF.

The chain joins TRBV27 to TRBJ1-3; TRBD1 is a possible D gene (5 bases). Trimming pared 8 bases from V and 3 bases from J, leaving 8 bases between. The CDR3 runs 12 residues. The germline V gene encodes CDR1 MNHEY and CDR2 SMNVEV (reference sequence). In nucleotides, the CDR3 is TGTGCCAGCTGGGGGGGTGGAAACACCATATATTTT. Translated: CASWGGGNTIYF.

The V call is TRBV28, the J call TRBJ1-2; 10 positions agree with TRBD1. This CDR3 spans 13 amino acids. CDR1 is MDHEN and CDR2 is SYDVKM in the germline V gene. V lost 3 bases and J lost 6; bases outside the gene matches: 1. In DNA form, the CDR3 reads TGTGCCAGCAGTTTGGGGACAGGGGATGGCTACACCTTC. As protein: CASSLGTGDGYTF.

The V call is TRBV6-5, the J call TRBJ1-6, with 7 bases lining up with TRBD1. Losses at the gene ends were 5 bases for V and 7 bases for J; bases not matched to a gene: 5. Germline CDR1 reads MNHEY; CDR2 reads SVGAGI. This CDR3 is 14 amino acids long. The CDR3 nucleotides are TGTGCCAGCAGTCCCGGGACAGAAAATTCACCCCTCCACTTT. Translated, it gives CASSPGTENSPLHF.

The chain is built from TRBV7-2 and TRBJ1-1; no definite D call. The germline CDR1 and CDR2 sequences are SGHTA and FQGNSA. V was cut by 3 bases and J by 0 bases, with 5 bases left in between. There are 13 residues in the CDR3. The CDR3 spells CASSLYMNTEAFF. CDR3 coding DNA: TGTGCCAGCAGCTTGTATATGAACACTGAAGCTTTCTTT.

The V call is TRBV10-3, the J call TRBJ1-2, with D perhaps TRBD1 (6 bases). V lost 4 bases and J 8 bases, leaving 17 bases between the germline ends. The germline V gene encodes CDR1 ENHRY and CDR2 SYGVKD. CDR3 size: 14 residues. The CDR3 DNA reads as TGTGCCATCAGTGGGCAACCCGGGGGGCCCGGCTACACCTTC. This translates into CAISGQPGGPGYTF.

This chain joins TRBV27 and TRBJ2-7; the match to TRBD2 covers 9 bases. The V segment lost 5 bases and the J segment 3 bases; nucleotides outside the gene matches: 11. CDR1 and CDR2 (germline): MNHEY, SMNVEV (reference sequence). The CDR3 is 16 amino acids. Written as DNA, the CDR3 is TGTGCCAGCAGTCCCTCGACTAGCGGAAGGGACTACGAGCAGTACTTC. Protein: CASSPSTSGRDYEQYF.

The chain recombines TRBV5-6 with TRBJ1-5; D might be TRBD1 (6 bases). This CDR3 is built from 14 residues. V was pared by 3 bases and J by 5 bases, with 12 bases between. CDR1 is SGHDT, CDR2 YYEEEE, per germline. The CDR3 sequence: CASSSGHLDQPQHF. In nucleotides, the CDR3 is TGTGCCAGCAGCTCGGGACATCTTGATCAGCCCCAGCATTTT.

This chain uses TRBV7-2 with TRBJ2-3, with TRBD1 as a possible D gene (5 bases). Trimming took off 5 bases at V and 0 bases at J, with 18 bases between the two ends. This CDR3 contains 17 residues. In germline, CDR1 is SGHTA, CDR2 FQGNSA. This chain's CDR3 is CASSAYPMGQSTDTQYF. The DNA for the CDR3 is TGTGCCAGCAGCGCTTATCCTATGGGGCAAAGCACAGATACGCAGTATTTT.

The CDR3 loop reads CASFLPGQRLYEQYF. CDR3 in DNA: TGTGCCAGCTTTTTACCGGGACAGAGGTTATACGAGCAGTACTTC. This rearrangement joins TRBV2 to TRBJ2-7, with TRBD1 matching over 7 bases. Germline assignment: CDR1 SNHLY and CDR2 FYNNEI. V lost 8 bases, J lost 4 bases, and 14 bases stayed unmatched. This CDR3 has 15 residues.

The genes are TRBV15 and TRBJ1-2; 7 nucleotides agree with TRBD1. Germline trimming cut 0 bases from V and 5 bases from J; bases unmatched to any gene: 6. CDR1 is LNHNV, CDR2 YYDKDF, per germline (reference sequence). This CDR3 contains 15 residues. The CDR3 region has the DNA TGTGCCACCAGCAGAGACTCGGGGACAGTTTATGGCTACACCTTC. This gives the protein CATSRDSGTVYGYTF. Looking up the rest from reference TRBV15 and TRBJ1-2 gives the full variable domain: DAMVIQNPRYQVTQFGKPVTLSCSQTLNHNVMYWYQQKSSQAPKLLFHYYDKDFNNEADTPDNFQSRRPNTSFCFLDIRSPGLGDTAMYLCATSRDSGTVYGYTFGSGTRLTVV.

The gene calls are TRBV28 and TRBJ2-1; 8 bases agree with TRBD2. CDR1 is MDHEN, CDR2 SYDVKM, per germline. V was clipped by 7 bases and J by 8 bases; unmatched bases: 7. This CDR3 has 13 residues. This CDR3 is CASKSGGADEQFF. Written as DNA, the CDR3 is TGTGCCAGCAAAAGCGGGGGTGCGGATGAGCAGTTCTTC.

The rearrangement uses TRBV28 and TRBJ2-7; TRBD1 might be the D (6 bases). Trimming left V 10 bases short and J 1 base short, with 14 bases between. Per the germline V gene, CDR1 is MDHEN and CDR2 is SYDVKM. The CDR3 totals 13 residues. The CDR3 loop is CATSQGPSYEQYF. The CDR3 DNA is TGTGCCACCTCACAGGGACCATCCTACGAGCAGTACTTC.

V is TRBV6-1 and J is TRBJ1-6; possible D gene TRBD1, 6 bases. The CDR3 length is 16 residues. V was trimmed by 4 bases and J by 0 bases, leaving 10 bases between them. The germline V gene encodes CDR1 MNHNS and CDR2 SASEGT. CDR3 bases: TGTGCCAGCAGTGGCGGACAGAGCTCCTATAATTCACCCCTCCACTTT. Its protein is CASSGGQSSYNSPLHF.

CDR3 protein: CASTRSGTGGRELFF. CDR3 DNA sequence: TGTGCCAGCACTCGTTCCGGGACAGGGGGCCGGGAGCTGTTTTTT. The chain carries TRBV27 and TRBJ2-2; the match to TRBD1 covers 12 bases. The CDR3 loop spans 15 amino acids. Germline V CDR1 and CDR2: MNHEY, SMNVEV (reference sequence). J was trimmed by 9 bases and V by 7 bases; bases with no gene match: 9.

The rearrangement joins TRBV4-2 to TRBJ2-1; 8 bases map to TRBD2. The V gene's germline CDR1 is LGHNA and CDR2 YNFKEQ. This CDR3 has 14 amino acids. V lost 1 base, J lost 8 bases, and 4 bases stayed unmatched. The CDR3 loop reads CASSQAGGPDEQFF. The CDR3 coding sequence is TGTGCCAGCAGCCAAGCGGGAGGGCCAGATGAGCAGTTCTTC.

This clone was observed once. CDR3 amino acids: CASSDRGRAGYGYTF. The CDR3 DNA is TGTGCCAGCAGTGACAGGGGCCGGGCCGGTTATGGCTACACCTTC. The gene calls are TRBV2 and TRBJ1-2; tentative D call: TRBD1 (6 bases). CDR1 and CDR2 (germline): SNHLY, FYNNEI. The germline V and J ends were trimmed by 3 bases and 5 bases, with 16 bases remaining between them. This CDR3 spans 15 amino acids. The full variable domain, its missing parts supplied by reference TRBV2 and TRBJ1-2, is EPEVTQTPSHQVTQMGQEVILRCVPISNHLYFYWYRQILGQKVEFLVSFYNNEISEKSEIFDDQFSVERPDGSNFTLKIRSTKLEDSAMYFCASSDRGRAGYGYTFGSGTRLTVV.

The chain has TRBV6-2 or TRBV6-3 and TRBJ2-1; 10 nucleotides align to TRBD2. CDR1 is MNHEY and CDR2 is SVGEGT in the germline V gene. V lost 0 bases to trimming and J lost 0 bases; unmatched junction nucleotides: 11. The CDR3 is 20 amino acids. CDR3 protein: CASSYSKRTSGISSYNEQFF. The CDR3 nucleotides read TGTGCCAGCAGTTACTCGAAGCGGACTAGCGGTATTTCCTCCTACAATGAGCAGTTCTTC.

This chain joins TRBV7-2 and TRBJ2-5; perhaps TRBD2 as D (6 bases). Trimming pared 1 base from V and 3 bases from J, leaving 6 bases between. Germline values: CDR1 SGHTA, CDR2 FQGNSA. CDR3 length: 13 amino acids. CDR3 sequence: CASSLGGEETQYF. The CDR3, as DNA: TGTGCCAGCAGCTTAGGGGGGGAAGAGACCCAGTACTTC.

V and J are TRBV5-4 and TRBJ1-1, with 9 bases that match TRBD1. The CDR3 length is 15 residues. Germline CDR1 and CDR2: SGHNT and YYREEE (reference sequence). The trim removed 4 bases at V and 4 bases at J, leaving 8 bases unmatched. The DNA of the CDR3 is TGTGCCAGCAGCATCACCGGGACAGGGCCCACTGAAGCTTTCTTT. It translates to CASSITGTGPTEAFF.

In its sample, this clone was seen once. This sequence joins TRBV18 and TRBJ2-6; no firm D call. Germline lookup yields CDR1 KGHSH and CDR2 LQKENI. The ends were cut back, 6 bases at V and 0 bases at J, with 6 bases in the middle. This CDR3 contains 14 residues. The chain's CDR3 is CASSLSSGANVLTF. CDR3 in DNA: TGTGCCAGCTCCCTAAGCTCTGGGGCCAACGTCCTGACTTTC.

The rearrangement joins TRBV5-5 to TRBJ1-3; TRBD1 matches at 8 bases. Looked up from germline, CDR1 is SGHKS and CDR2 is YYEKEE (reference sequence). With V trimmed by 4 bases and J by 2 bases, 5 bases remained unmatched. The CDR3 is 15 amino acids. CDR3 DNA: TGTGCCAGCAGCCTCGACAGGGGCCCTGGAAACACCATATATTTT. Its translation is CASSLDRGPGNTIYF.